What follows are 27 T cell receptor beta chains derived from one specimen sequenced in a study of CD8 T cells in ankylosing spondylitis. General observations from the study: A TCR beta motif made of several highly homologous variants seemed typical of ankylosing spondylitis blood.

No cognate antigen is known for these TCRs. TCRdb processed the 5' RACE reads anew with MiXCR; each CDR3 protein has one entry. In the table there are about 340,000 distinct CDR3 sequences, 7.5% to 9% of which are singletons. Material for sequencing was blood, either unsorted or a sorted T cell fraction (not recorded which). These receptors originate from a male donor with ankylosing spondylitis.

This clonotype was seen only a few times. The V gene is TRBV9, the J gene TRBJ2-1; 8 nucleotides line up with TRBD1. Germline trimming cut 4 bases from V and 10 bases from J; bases unmatched to any gene: 13. Per germline, CDR1 SGDLS and CDR2 YYNGEE. This CDR3 is 15 amino acids long. The CDR3 coding sequence is TGTGCCAGCAGCTCACGGGGACAGGCCAACGGGGAGCAGTTCTTC. Translating it yields CASSSRGQANGEQFF.

This clonotype was detected a few times. The chain employs TRBV6-5 and TRBJ1-1, with D unresolved. The germline V gene has CDR1 MNHEY and CDR2 SVGAGI. V lost 2 bases to trimming and J lost 0 bases, with 7 bases between them. The CDR3 runs to 14 residues. The CDR3 DNA sequence: TGTGCCAGCAGTTACGGAGAGATGAACACTGAAGCTTTCTTT. Encoded protein: CASSYGEMNTEAFF.

This clonotype was counted ten times or more. At one boundary the junction diverges from the germline segment, which might be a read error. The rearrangement links TRBV5-1 to TRBJ2-1, with a weak D call TRBD2 (6 bases). The CDR3 is 14 residues long. Germline lookup yields CDR1 SGHRS and CDR2 YFSETQ. The CDR3 loop reads CASSLDGSYNEQFF. CDR3 DNA sequence: TGTGCCAGCAGCTTAGACGGGAGCTACAATGAGCAGTTCTTC.

The J gene is TRBJ1-6, the V gene TRBV11-2, with D unresolved. CDR1 is SGHAT, CDR2 FQNNGV, per germline. Trimming took off 4 bases at V and 5 bases at J, with 9 bases between the two ends. The CDR3 is made up of 14 amino acids. CDR3 in amino acids: CASSSRRDNSPLHF. CDR3 sequence (DNA): TGTGCCAGCAGCTCGCGGAGGGATAATTCACCCCTCCACTTT. Looking up the rest from reference TRBV11-2 and TRBJ1-6 gives the full variable domain: EAGVAQSPRYKIIEKRQSVAFWCNPISGHATLYWYQQILGQGPKLLIQFQNNGVVDDSQLPKDRFSAERLKGVDSTLKIQPAKLEDSAVYLCASSSRRDNSPLHFGNGTRLTVT.

The chain couples TRBV9 to TRBJ2-1, with TRBD2 as a possible D gene (5 bases). Germline lookup yields CDR1 SGDLS and CDR2 YYNGEE. The CDR3 loop spans 15 amino acids. Trimming shortened V by 0 bases and J by 2 bases, and 9 bases separated the two germline ends. The CDR3 sequence is CASSVALEAYNEQFF. CDR3 bases: TGTGCCAGCAGCGTAGCTCTGGAGGCCTACAATGAGCAGTTCTTC.

The V and J genes are TRBV28 and TRBJ2-5; maybe TRBD1 (5 bases). Trimming cost V 2 bases and J 3 bases, with 13 bases left between them. The V gene's germline CDR1 is MDHEN and CDR2 SYDVKM. There are 15 residues in the CDR3. The CDR3 reads CASSLMDTDKETQYF. The CDR3 coding sequence is TGTGCCAGCAGTTTAATGGACACCGACAAAGAGACCCAGTACTTC.

The chain combines TRBV7-9 with TRBJ2-1; D possibly matches TRBD1 or TRBD2 (5 bases each). The V and J ends lost 5 bases and 10 bases respectively, with 12 bases between them. The CDR3 totals 12 residues. Germline V gives CDR1 SEHNR, CDR2 FQNEAQ (reference sequence). CDR3 sequence reads: CASSAVRDEQFF. The CDR3 DNA follows: TGTGCCAGCAGCGCAGTCCGGGACGAGCAGTTCTTC.

A few counts support this clonotype. The V and J genes are TRBV9 and TRBJ2-1; no definite D call. Germline V lookup: CDR1 SGDLS, CDR2 YYNGEE. CDR3 length: 12 amino acids. V shed 0 bases and J shed 13 bases, with 11 bases lying between them. This CDR3 is CASSVATGEQFF. The CDR3 coding sequence is TGTGCCAGCAGCGTAGCTACGGGCGAACAGTTCTTC.

The chain links TRBV11-2 to TRBJ2-3, with D possibly being TRBD1 or TRBD2 (5 bases each). Trimming pared 1 base from V and 2 bases from J, leaving 13 bases between. Germline CDR1 reads SGHAT; CDR2 reads FQNNGV. The CDR3 runs 16 residues. The CDR3 bases are TGTGCCAGCAGCTTAGGAGGGGACCAGTTCACAGATACGCAGTATTTT. Its translation is CASSLGGDQFTDTQYF.

The V and J genes are TRBV7-9 and TRBJ2-1, with TRBD2 as a possible D gene (6 bases). Germline CDR1 SEHNR, CDR2 FQNEAQ (reference sequence). The CDR3 has 16 amino acids. V was cut by 5 bases and J by 8 bases, with 22 bases left in between. The CDR3 loop is CASSPRLSGRPHEQFF. DNA of the CDR3: TGTGCCAGCAGCCCCAGACTGAGCGGGCGCCCCCATGAGCAGTTCTTC.

This clonotype was observed many times. The chain has TRBV20-1 and TRBJ1-5; 7 nucleotides align to TRBD1. The germline CDR1 and CDR2 sequences are DFQATT and SNEGSKA (reference sequence). With 0 bases clipped from V and 0 bases from J, the junction kept 5 bases outside the gene matches. CDR3 size: 16 residues. The CDR3 DNA is TGCAGTGCTAGAGATGGGACAGCCTATAGCAATCAGCCCCAGCATTTT. The encoded protein is CSARDGTAYSNQPQHF.

The chain combines TRBV9 with TRBJ2-1; D is undetermined. Trimming took 3 bases from V and 6 from J, leaving 10 bases between them. Germline V lookup: CDR1 SGDLS, CDR2 YYNGEE. The CDR3 length is 13 residues. CDR3 sequence reads: CASSAESFNEQFF. The CDR3 DNA is TGTGCCAGCAGCGCTGAATCGTTCAATGAGCAGTTCTTC.

This clonotype was found a few times. J is TRBJ2-1 and V is TRBV6-2 or TRBV6-3; D possibly corresponds to TRBD2 (5 bases). Trimming cost V 6 bases and J 5 bases, with 26 bases left between them. The CDR3 loop spans 18 amino acids. In germline, CDR1 is MNHEY, CDR2 SVGEGT. This CDR3 is CASSLGRGGPFQDNEQFF. CDR3 sequence (DNA): TGTGCCAGCAGCTTAGGGAGAGGTGGTCCCTTCCAGGACAATGAGCAGTTCTTC.

This clonotype was observed a handful of times. This chain uses TRBV4-2 with TRBJ2-1, with 11 bases matching TRBD2. Per germline, CDR1 LGHNA and CDR2 YNFKEQ. Losses at the gene ends were 2 bases for V and 9 bases for J; bases not matched to a gene: 3. The CDR3 totals 14 residues. The CDR3 bases are TGTGCCAGCAGCCAACTACTAGCGGGAGTTGAGCAGTTCTTC. It yields the protein CASSQLLAGVEQFF.

This clonotype has more than one count but fewer than ten. The CDR3 loop is CASSVAWTGRKDTQYF. The DNA of the CDR3 is TGTGCCAGCTCGGTGGCTTGGACAGGGAGGAAAGATACGCAGTATTTT. The chain joins TRBV18 to TRBJ2-3; 8 positions agree with TRBD1. Trimming cost V 6 bases and J 5 bases; bases outside gene matches: 13. The V gene's germline CDR1 is KGHSH and CDR2 LQKENI. The CDR3 contains 16 residues.

This clonotype was counted only a few times. This chain connects TRBV9 to TRBJ2-5; a possible D gene is TRBD1 (6 bases). Germline V gives CDR1 SGDLS, CDR2 YYNGEE. The CDR3 has 15 residues. V gave up 2 bases and J gave up 5 bases, with 16 bases separating them. The CDR3 DNA follows: TGTGCCAGCAGCGTCTTAGGACAGTCACGGGAGACCCAGTACTTC. Its translation: CASSVLGQSRETQYF. The complete variable domain, with remaining parts taken from reference TRBV9 and TRBJ2-5, reads DSGVTQTPKHLITATGQRVTLRCSPRSGDLSVYWYQQSLDQGLQFLIQYYNGEERAKGNILERFSAQQFPDLHSELNLSSLELGDSALYFCASSVLGQSRETQYFGPGTRLLVL.

This clonotype was seen only a few times. CDR3: CASSLRDSSSEQYF. In DNA form, the CDR3 reads TGCGCCAGCAGCCTCCGGGACTCAAGTTCCGAGCAGTACTTC. J is TRBJ2-7 and V is TRBV4-1, with D perhaps TRBD2 (6 bases). V was clipped by 4 bases and J by 6 bases, with 16 bases between them. The CDR3 is made up of 14 amino acids. Germline V gene lookup returns CDR1 MGHRA and CDR2 YSYEKL.

This clonotype was seen a handful of times. The CDR3 DNA sequence: TGTGCCAGCAGCTTAATTCCGGGTTTGGGCAATGAGCAGTTCTTC. Protein sequence: CASSLIPGLGNEQFF. The chain carries TRBV7-3 and TRBJ2-1, with unresolved D. V was trimmed by 1 base and J by 6 bases, leaving 13 bases between them. The CDR3 sequence is 15 residues long. From germline, CDR1 is SGHTA and CDR2 FQGTGA.

This clonotype was counted a few times. The CDR3 sequence is CASSQGGGTVNTEAFF. The CDR3 DNA follows: TGTGCCAGCAGCCAAGGAGGTGGGACAGTGAACACTGAAGCTTTCTTT. The gene calls are TRBV3-1 and TRBJ1-1; 7 positions match TRBD1. CDR3 length: 16 residues. From germline, CDR1 is LGHDT and CDR2 YNNKEL (reference sequence). V trimming: 1 base; J trimming: 0 bases; junction bases outside the gene matches: 5.

This clonotype was counted a few times. This sequence joins TRBV11-1 and TRBJ2-3; 10 bases match TRBD1. Trimming took 6 bases from V and 2 from J; bases not matched to a gene: 8. The CDR3 covers 16 residues. Germline CDR1 is SGHAT and CDR2 is FQDESV (reference sequence). The CDR3 coding sequence is TGTGCCAGCAGTCGCCGACAGGGGGCCTTCACAGATACGCAGTATTTT. It translates to CASSRRQGAFTDTQYF.

V is TRBV12-3 or TRBV12-4 and J is TRBJ2-7, with D unclear. The CDR3 length is 15 residues. Trimming shortened V by 6 bases and J by 6 bases, and 21 bases separated the two germline ends. CDR3 region: CASSPFFLYRREQYF. The CDR3 nucleotides are TGTGCCAGCAGCCCTTTTTTTCTATACCGCCGCGAGCAGTACTTC.

This clonotype was picked up a small number of times. CDR3 protein: CASRNSDTQYF. The CDR3 bases are TGTGCCAGCAGAAACTCAGATACGCAGTATTTT. The chain employs TRBV27 and TRBJ2-3; D gene uncertain. Trimming cost V 6 bases and J 4 bases, with 5 bases left between them. The germline CDR1 and CDR2 sequences are MNHEY and SMNVEV (reference sequence). This CDR3 spans 11 amino acids.

The V and J genes are TRBV24-1 and TRBJ2-2; 7 nucleotides line up with TRBD2. V was clipped by 0 bases and J by 7 bases; unmatched bases: 10. Per the germline V gene, CDR1 is KGHDR and CDR2 is SFDVKD. This CDR3 comprises 17 residues. CDR3 sequence (DNA): TGTGCCACCAGTGATTTGCGGGCGGGAGCTTTTGGCGGGGAGCTGTTTTTT. Encoded protein: CATSDLRAGAFGGELFF.

A note on this clonotype: At one end the junction does not follow the germline gene, possibly because of a read error. This chain uses TRBV27 with TRBJ1-1; a weak D match, TRBD1 (6 bases). Germline assignment: CDR1 MNHEY and CDR2 SMNVEV (reference sequence). The CDR3 loop spans 13 amino acids. DNA for the CDR3: TGTGCCAGCAGCTTCAGGGACAACATTGAAGCTTTCTTT. Translation gives CASSFRDNIEAFF.

This clonotype was picked up many times. V is TRBV29-1 and J is TRBJ2-1; D remains unclear. Trimming stripped 7 bases from V and 6 bases from J, with 16 bases between. The CDR3 sequence is 13 residues long. Germline V CDR1 and CDR2: SQVTM, ANQGSEA. The CDR3 bases are TGCAGCGCCGCCATGGGCGGCTTCAATGAGCAGTTCTTC. Amino acid sequence: CSAAMGGFNEQFF.

The chain employs TRBV7-9 and TRBJ2-5, with D perhaps matching TRBD2 (5 bases). Per the germline V gene, CDR1 is SEHNR and CDR2 is FQNEAQ (reference sequence). Trimming stripped 3 bases from V and 3 bases from J, with 11 bases between. The CDR3 sequence is 14 residues long. The CDR3 sequence is CASSLLASKETQYF. In nucleotides, the CDR3 is TGTGCCAGCAGCTTGTTAGCGTCCAAAGAGACCCAGTACTTC.

This clonotype was seen more than once but under ten times. This chain links TRBV28 with TRBJ1-6, with D possibly TRBD1 on 5 matching bases. Germline V gives CDR1 MDHEN, CDR2 SYDVKM. CDR3 size: 17 residues. Trimming left V 3 bases short and J 12 bases short, with 24 bases between. CDR3 sequence: CASSLGQGRFGILPLHF. For the CDR3, the DNA is TGTGCCAGCAGTTTGGGGCAGGGTCGGTTTGGGATATTACCCCTCCACTTT.